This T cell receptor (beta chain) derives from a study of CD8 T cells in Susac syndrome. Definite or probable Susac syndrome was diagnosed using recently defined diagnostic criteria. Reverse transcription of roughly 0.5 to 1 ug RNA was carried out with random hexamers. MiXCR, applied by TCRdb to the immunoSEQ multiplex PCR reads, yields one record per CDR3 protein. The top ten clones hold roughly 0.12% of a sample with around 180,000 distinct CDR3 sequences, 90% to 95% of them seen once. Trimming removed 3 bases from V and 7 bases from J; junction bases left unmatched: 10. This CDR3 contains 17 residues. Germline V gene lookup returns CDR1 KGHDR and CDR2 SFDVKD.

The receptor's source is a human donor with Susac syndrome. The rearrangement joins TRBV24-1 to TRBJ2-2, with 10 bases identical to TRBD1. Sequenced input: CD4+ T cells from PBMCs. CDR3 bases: TGTGCCACCAGTGATCCGACAGGGGGCCTGTCGGGCGGGGAGCTGTTTTTT. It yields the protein CATSDPTGGLSGGELFF.